This record concerns one T cell receptor (beta chain) sequence. Its cognate antigen is unknown. These data come from a study of early stage breast cancer tumors. Whole-study context: Of some 17 invasive breast tumors, about twelve were hormone receptor-positive, HER2-negative.

This CDR3 region has 18 residues. V was clipped by 0 bases and J by 1 base; unmatched bases: 4. Clones were sequenced by immunoSEQ multiplex PCR, and TCRdb holds only the in-frame ones, with some missing. The data hold tens of thousands of clones, with approximately 79% observed a single time. Overall study results and limits: Tumors had approximately 2.7-fold higher T cell density than normal breast.

The clonotype originates from a person aged 55-75 years with breast cancer. Sample: blood. The V gene is TRBV23-1, the J gene TRBJ2-4; 12 positions match TRBD1. TRBV23-1 is flagged as an ORF with uncertain function. The CDR3: CASSQSGDRGQAKNIQYF. CDR3 nucleotide sequence: TGCGCCAGCAGTCAATCTGGGGACAGGGGGCAGGCCAAAAACATTCAGTACTTC.